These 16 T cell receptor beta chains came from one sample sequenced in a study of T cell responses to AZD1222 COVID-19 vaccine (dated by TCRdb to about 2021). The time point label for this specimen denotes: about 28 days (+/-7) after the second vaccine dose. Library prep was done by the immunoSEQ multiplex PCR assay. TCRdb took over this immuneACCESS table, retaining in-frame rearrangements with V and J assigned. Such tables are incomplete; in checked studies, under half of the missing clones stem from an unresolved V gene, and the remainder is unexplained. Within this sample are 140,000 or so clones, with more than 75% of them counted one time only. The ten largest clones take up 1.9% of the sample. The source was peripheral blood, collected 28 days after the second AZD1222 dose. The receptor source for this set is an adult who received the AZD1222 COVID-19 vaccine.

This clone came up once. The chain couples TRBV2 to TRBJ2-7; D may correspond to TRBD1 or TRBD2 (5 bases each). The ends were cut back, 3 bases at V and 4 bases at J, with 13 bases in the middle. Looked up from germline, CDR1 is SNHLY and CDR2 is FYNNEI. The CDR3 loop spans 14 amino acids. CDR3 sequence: CASSESRGAYEQYF. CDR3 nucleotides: TGTGCCAGCAGTGAGTCACGGGGCGCATACGAGCAGTACTTC.

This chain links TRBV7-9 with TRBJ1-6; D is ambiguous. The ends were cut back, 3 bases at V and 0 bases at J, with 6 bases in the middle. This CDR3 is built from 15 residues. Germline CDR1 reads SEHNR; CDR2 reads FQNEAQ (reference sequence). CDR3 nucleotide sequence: TGTGCCAGCAGCTTTGGTAGCTCCTATAATTCACCCCTCCACTTT. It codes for CASSFGSSYNSPLHF. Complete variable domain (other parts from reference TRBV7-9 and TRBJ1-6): DTGVSQNPRHKITKRGQNVTFRCDPISEHNRLYWYRQTLGQGPEFLTYFQNEAQLEKSRLLSDRFSAERPKGSFSTLEIQRTEQGDSAMYLCASSFGSSYNSPLHFGNGTRLTVT.

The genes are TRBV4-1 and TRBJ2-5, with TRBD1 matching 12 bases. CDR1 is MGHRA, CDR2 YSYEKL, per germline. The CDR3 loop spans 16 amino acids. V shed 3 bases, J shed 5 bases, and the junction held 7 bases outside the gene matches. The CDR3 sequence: CASSHPGTGGLETQYF. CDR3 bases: TGCGCCAGCAGCCACCCCGGGACAGGGGGCCTTGAGACCCAGTACTTC.

The CDR3 nucleotides read TGTGCCAGCAACCTCTACGAGCAGTACTTC. Its translation is CASNLYEQYF. This chain joins TRBV6-6 and TRBJ2-7; D call uncertain. Germline V gives CDR1 MNHNY, CDR2 SVGAGI (reference sequence). The CDR3 covers 10 residues. Trimming pared 7 bases from V and 3 bases from J, leaving 4 bases between.

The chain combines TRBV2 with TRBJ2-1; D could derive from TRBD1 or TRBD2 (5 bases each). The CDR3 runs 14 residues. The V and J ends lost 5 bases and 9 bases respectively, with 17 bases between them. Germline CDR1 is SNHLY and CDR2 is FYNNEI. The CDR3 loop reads CASSIRGGNTEQFF. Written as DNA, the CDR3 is TGTGCCAGCAGTATCCGGGGCGGAAATACTGAGCAGTTCTTC.

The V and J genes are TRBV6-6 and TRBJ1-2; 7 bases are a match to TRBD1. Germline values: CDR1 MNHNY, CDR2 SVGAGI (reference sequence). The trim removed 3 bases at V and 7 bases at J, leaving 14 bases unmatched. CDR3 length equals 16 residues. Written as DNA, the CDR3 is TGTGCCAGCAGTTATCAGAGCACCGGGACAGCGTCTGGCTACACCTTC. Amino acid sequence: CASSYQSTGTASGYTF.

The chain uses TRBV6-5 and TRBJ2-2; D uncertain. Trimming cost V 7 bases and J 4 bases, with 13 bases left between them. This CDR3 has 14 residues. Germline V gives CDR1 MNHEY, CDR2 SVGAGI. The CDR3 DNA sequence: TGTGCCAGCAAGTTCAGGCCGGGCACCGGGGAGCTGTTTTTT. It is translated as CASKFRPGTGELFF.

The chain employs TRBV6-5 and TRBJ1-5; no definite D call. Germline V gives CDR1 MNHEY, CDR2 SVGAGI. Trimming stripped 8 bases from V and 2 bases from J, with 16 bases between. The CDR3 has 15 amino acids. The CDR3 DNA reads TGTGCCAGCTCTTTGGGTGGATCAGGCAATCAGCCCCAGCATTTT. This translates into CASSLGGSGNQPQHF.

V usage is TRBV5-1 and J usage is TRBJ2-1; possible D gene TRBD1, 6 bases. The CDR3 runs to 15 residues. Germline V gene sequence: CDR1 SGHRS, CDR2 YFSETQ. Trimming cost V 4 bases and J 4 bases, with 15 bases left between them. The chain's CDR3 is CASSPEDQGYNEQFF. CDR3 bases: TGCGCCAGCAGCCCCGAGGATCAGGGGTACAATGAGCAGTTCTTC.

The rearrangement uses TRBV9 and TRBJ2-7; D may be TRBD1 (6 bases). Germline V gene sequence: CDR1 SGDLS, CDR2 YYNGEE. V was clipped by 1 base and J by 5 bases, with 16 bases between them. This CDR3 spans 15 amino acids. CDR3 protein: CASSVSGAGIHEQYF. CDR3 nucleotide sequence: TGTGCCAGCAGCGTATCAGGGGCCGGCATCCACGAGCAGTACTTC.

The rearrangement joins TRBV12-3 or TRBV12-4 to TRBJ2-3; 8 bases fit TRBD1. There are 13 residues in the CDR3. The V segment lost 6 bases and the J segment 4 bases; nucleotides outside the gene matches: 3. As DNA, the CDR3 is TGTGCCAGCAGAGGACAGGGAGCAGATACGCAGTATTTT. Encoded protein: CASRGQGADTQYF.

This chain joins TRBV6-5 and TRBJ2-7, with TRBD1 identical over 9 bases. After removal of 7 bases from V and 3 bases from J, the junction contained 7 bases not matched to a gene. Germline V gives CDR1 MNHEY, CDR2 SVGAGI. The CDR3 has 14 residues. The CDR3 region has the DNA TGTGCCAGCAAAAGACAGGGGGGACTCTACGAGCAGTACTTC. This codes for CASKRQGGLYEQYF.

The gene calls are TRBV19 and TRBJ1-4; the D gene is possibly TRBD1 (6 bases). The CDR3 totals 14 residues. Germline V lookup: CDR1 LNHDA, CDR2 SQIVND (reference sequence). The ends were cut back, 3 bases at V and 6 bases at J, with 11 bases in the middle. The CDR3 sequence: CASSMGGSDEKLFF. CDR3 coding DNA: TGTGCCAGTAGTATGGGGGGCTCGGATGAAAAACTGTTTTTT.

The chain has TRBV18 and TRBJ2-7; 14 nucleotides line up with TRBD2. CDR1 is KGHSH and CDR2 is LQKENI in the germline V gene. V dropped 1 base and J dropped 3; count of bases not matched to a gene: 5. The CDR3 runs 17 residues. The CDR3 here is CASSPRPGLAGDYEQYF. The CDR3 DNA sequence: TGTGCCAGCTCACCACGTCCGGGACTAGCGGGGGACTACGAGCAGTACTTC.

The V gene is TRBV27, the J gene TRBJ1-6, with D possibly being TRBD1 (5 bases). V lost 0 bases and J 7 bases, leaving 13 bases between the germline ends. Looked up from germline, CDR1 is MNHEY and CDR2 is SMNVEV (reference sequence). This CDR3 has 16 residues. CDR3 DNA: TGTGCCAGCAGTTTATCAGGCCAGGGCAGGAATTCACCCCTCCACTTT. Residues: CASSLSGQGRNSPLHF.

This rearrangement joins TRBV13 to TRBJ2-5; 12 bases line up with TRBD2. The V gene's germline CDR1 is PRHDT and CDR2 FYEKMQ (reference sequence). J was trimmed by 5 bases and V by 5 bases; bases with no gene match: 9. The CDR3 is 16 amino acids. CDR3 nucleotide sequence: TGTGCCAGCAGCAAACTAGCGGGGGGCTCGGGGGAGACCCAGTACTTC. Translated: CASSKLAGGSGETQYF.